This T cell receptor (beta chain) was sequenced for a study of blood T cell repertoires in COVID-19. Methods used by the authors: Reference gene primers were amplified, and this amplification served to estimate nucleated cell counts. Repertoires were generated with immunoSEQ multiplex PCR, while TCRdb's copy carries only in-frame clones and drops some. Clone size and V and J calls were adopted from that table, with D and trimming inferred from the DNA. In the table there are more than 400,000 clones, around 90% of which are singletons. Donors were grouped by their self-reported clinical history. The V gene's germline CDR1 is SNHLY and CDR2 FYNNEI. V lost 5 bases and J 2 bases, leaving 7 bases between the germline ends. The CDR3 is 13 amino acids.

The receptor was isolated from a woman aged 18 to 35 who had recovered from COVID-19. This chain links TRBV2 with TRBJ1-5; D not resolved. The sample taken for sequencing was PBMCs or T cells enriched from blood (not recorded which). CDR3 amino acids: CASSKSGNQPQHF. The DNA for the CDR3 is TGTGCCAGCAGTAAATCGGGCAATCAGCCCCAGCATTTT.